These T cell receptor beta chains were read from a single sample in a study of cytomegalovirus exposure and HLA in healthy donors. The protocol was immunoSEQ multiplex PCR, while the TCRdb copy is restricted to in-frame clones and leaves out a portion. The table records approximately 170,000 clones, about 80% of them present only once. The material sequenced was PBMCs. These receptor sequences come from a man younger than 30 in good health and CMV-seropositive. CDR3s include the opening cysteine and the closing phenylalanine or tryptophan. A D gene is named only where the DNA matches it firmly. Expanded clones get a size class; other rows say once, few or many, or leave the size out.

J gene | D gene | V gene | clone size | CDR3 DNA | CDR3 protein
TRBJ2-3 | - | TRBV7-2 | - | TGTGCCAGCAGCCCCCCTGAGGGCACAGATACGCAGTATTTT | CASSPPEGTDTQYF
TRBJ1-1 | - | TRBV28 | once | TGTGCCAGCAGTTTTCACAGGATGAACACTGAAGCTTTCTTT | CASSFHRMNTEAFF
TRBJ1-1 | - | TRBV12-5 | - | TGTGCTAGTGGTTTACTGATGAACACTGAAGCTTTCTTT | CASGLLMNTEAFF
TRBJ1-4 | TRBD1 | TRBV9 | - | TGTGCCAGCAGCGAGAGGGACAGGGGAGGTTACGAAAAACTGTTTTTT | CASSERDRGGYEKLFF
TRBJ2-5 | - | TRBV4-2 | - | TGTGCCAGCAGCCAAGATCTAACTAGTGGGGGGGCCTGGCAAGAGACCCAGTACTTC | CASSQDLTSGGAWQETQYF
TRBJ2-7 | - | TRBV10-2 | - | TGCGCCAGCAGTGAGTCGGGTATCCAGGGGACGTACGAGCAGTACTTC | CASSESGIQGTYEQYF
TRBJ2-7 | TRBD2 | TRBV2 | - | TGTGCCAGCAGTGGGGCTAGCGGGAGGGGCGAGCAGTACTTC | CASSGASGRGEQYF
TRBJ2-2 | TRBD1 | TRBV18 | - | TGTGCCAGCTCATCCGGGACAGGGATTACCGGGGAGCTGTTTTTT | CASSSGTGITGELFF
TRBJ2-7 | TRBD1 | TRBV6-1 | - | TGTGCCAGCAGCCCTGAGACAGGGTTCGACGAGCAGTACTTC | CASSPETGFDEQYF
TRBJ2-1 | - | TRBV19 | - | TGTGCCAGTAGTATAGCCCCCCGGAGTGAGCAGTTCTTC | CASSIAPRSEQFF
TRBJ2-7 | - | TRBV11-2 | - | TGTGCCAGCAGCCCCGGACAAGCCTACGAGCAGTACTTC | CASSPGQAYEQYF
TRBJ1-3 | - | TRBV5-1 | - | TGCGCCAGCAGCTTTAGGGGAGGCGGCTCTGGAAACACCATATATTTT | CASSFRGGGSGNTIYF
TRBJ2-7 | - | TRBV10-3 | - | TGTGCCATCAGTGAGCCCCTGGGACCCCGACGGGGGGAGCAGTACTTC | CAISEPLGPRRGEQYF
TRBJ2-3 | TRBD2 | TRBV10-2 | - | TGCGCCAGCAGACCGGGACTAGTGGGGGGGGCCCCCACAACAGATACGCAGTATTTT | CASRPGLVGGAPTTDTQYF
TRBJ1-5 | TRBD1 | TRBV4-1 | - | TGCGCCAGCAGCCCGACAGGGGGTAATCAGCCCCAGCATTTT | CASSPTGGNQPQHF
TRBJ1-2 | TRBD1 | TRBV6-1 | - | TGTGCCAGCAGTGAACTGGGGACAGACTATGGCTACACCTTC | CASSELGTDYGYTF
TRBJ1-1 | - | TRBV27 | few | TGTGCCAGCAGTTGGACAGACGCCAACACTGAAGCTTTCTTT | CASSWTDANTEAFF
TRBJ2-7 | - | TRBV29-1 | once | TGCAGCGTTGTGCCGACACCGAGCTCCTACGAGCAGTACTTC | CSVVPTPSSYEQYF
TRBJ1-2 | - | TRBV7-2 | - | TGTGCCAGCAGCTTTTGGGGAGAAGCTGGCTACACCTTC | CASSFWGEAGYTF
TRBJ1-2 | - | TRBV29-1 | - | TGCAGCGTCCTTCGCTTGACATCTAACTATGGCTACACCTTC | CSVLRLTSNYGYTF
TRBJ1-2 | TRBD1 | TRBV4-1 | - | TGCGCCAGCAGCCAAACGGGACAGGGGGCCTATGGCTACACCTTC | CASSQTGQGAYGYTF
TRBJ2-1 | TRBD2 | TRBV27 | - | TGTGCCAGCAGTTTCGGACTAGCGGGAGATGAGCAGTTCTTC | CASSFGLAGDEQFF
TRBJ1-1 | - | TRBV15 | - | TGTGCCACCGCCCGGACAGCGAACACTGAAGCTTTCTTT | CATARTANTEAFF
TRBJ2-5 | - | TRBV6-6 | few | TGTGCCAGCAGCCTCCGGGGGGCCCAAGAGACCCAGTACTTC | CASSLRGAQETQYF
TRBJ2-1 | - | TRBV7-2 | - | TGTGCCAGCAGCTTCGCCGGGACAGAGCAGTTCTTC | CASSFAGTEQFF
TRBJ2-1 | TRBD2 | TRBV9 | - | TGTGCCAGCAGCGTAGAGGTAGCGGGAGGGCCGGGAGAGCAGTTCTTC | CASSVEVAGGPGEQFF
TRBJ1-5 | TRBD1 | TRBV12-5 | - | TGTGCTAGTGGTGAAGGGGGCTCGGAGTATAGCAATCAGCCCCAGCATTTT | CASGEGGSEYSNQPQHF
TRBJ1-2 | TRBD1 | TRBV5-6 | - | TGTGCCAGCAGCCCGCCGGACAGGAGCTATGGCTACACCTTC | CASSPPDRSYGYTF
TRBJ1-2 | TRBD1 | TRBV11-2 | - | TGTGCCAGCACTAACCCCGGGACAGCATATGGCTACACCTTC | CASTNPGTAYGYTF
TRBJ2-1 | - | TRBV19 | few | TGTGCCAGTAGTATCGGGATGCCCTACAATGAGCAGTTCTTC | CASSIGMPYNEQFF
TRBJ2-1 | - | TRBV5-1 | - | TGCGCCAGCAGGAGGGACTTATACAATGAGCAGTTCTTC | CASRRDLYNEQFF
TRBJ2-5 | - | TRBV7-2 | - | TGTGCCAGCGGGAACCCGGGGGAGACCCAGTACTTC | CASGNPGETQYF
TRBJ1-1 | TRBD1 | TRBV5-1 | - | TGCGCCAGCAGTCCTCGGACAGGGGGAGAAGGCACTGAAGCTTTCTTT | CASSPRTGGEGTEAFF
TRBJ2-7 | - | TRBV4-3 | - | TGCGCCAGCAGCCTGGACAGAGGAACCTCCTACGAGCAGTACTTC | CASSLDRGTSYEQYF
TRBJ1-2 | - | TRBV6-1 | - | TGTGCCAGCAATGAATGGGTGGAGGACAGCAACCCTTTTGGCTACACCTTC | CASNEWVEDSNPFGYTF
TRBJ1-3 | - | TRBV5-1 | - | TGCGCCAGCAGCTTGGAGGGACAACAAATTGGAAACACCATATATTTT | CASSLEGQQIGNTIYF
TRBJ1-4 | TRBD1 | TRBV5-4 | few | TGTGCCAGCAGCTTGGGACCGACAGGGGGATTCCGTGATAATGAAAAACTGTTTTTT | CASSLGPTGGFRDNEKLFF
TRBJ2-7 | - | TRBV28 | - | TGTGCCAGCAGCTCTGGACAGATCTCCCTCTACGAGCAGTACTTC | CASSSGQISLYEQYF
TRBJ2-7 | - | TRBV5-5 | - | TGTGCCAGCAGCTCGGGTACAGGATCCTACGAGCAGTACTTC | CASSSGTGSYEQYF
TRBJ1-1 | TRBD1 | TRBV19 | once | TGTGCCAGTAGAAGACAGGGACACACTGAAGCTTTCTTT | CASRRQGHTEAFF
TRBJ1-1 | TRBD1 | TRBV6-5 | - | TGTGCCAGCAGTTACATCAGGGGGCTGTATGCTTTCTTT | CASSYIRGLYAFF
TRBJ1-2 | - | TRBV28 | - | TGTGCCAGCAGATCGGACAGAGCTAACTATGGCTACACCTTC | CASRSDRANYGYTF
TRBJ1-2 | TRBD1 | TRBV2 | - | TGTGCCAGCATTCTTTCGGGACAGGTCGGCTACACCTTC | CASILSGQVGYTF
TRBJ1-1 | TRBD1 | TRBV6-4 | - | TGTGCCAGCAGCCCGACAGGGGATTTCGCTGAAGCTTTCTTT | CASSPTGDFAEAFF
TRBJ1-5 | - | TRBV19 | few | TGTGCCAGTAATCCTGGAGGGAATCAGCCCCAGCATTTT | CASNPGGNQPQHF
TRBJ2-7 | TRBD1 | TRBV18 | few | TGTGCCAGCTCACCTAAGGACAGGGTGACCTACGAGCAGTACTTC | CASSPKDRVTYEQYF
TRBJ1-2 | TRBD1 | TRBV9 | few | TGTGCCAGCAGCGCCAAAGGGACAGATTCATTGGGCTACACCTTC | CASSAKGTDSLGYTF
TRBJ2-1 | TRBD2 | TRBV10-1 | - | TGCGCCAGCAGCGGACTAGCGGGTGAGCAGTTCTTC | CASSGLAGEQFF
TRBJ1-3 | - | TRBV6-5 | - | TGTGCCAGCAGTTACGACAGTTGGGGAAACACCATATATTTT | CASSYDSWGNTIYF
TRBJ2-7 | - | TRBV28 | - | TGTGCCAGCAGTTTTCGGGACACCAATGGACCCTACGAGCAGTACTTC | CASSFRDTNGPYEQYF
TRBJ1-1 | - | TRBV6-5 | - | TGTGCCAGCAGTTACTCGGTGCGGGTCACTGAAGCTTTCTTT | CASSYSVRVTEAFF
TRBJ2-7 | TRBD1 | TRBV5-6 | - | TGTGCCAGCAGCTTGGGACAGGGATACTCCTACGAGCAGTACTTC | CASSLGQGYSYEQYF
TRBJ2-5 | TRBD1 | TRBV9 | - | TGTGCCAGCAGCCCCCGGACAGGTCAGGAGACCCAGTACTTC | CASSPRTGQETQYF
TRBJ2-5 | TRBD1 | TRBV28 | - | TGTGCCAGCAGCTCCCGAGGGACAGGGGTCGAGACCCAGTACTTC | CASSSRGTGVETQYF
TRBJ2-7 | TRBD2 | TRBV10-3 | - | TGTGCCATCGGCAAGGCGGGAGCCTACGAGCAGTACTTC | CAIGKAGAYEQYF
TRBJ1-5 | - | TRBV6-5 | - | TGTGCCAGCAGTTACGATCGGTATAGCAATCAGCCCCAGCATTTT | CASSYDRYSNQPQHF
TRBJ2-5 | - | TRBV7-3 | - | TGTGCCAGCAGCTTAACTGGGGGGAATAAAGAGACCCAGTACTTC | CASSLTGGNKETQYF